These 14 T cell receptor beta chains were all obtained from the same sample, sequenced in a study of Graves' ophthalmopathy and Graves' hyperthyroidism. Amplification targeted the TCR beta CDR3 regions, with RNA transcripts as the source material. The workflow started with a first-round RT-PCR run with HTBI primers and then moved on to a second-round multiplex PCR. TCRdb recomputed calls from the multiplex PCR reads with MiXCR, one row per CDR3 protein. Of 660,000 or so distinct CDR3 sequences in the sample, roughly two fifths were seen once. The sample taken for sequencing was peripheral blood. The receptors derive from an adult man with Graves' ophthalmopathy.

The table lists this clonotype with many counts. The V call is TRBV11-2, the J call TRBJ2-5; TRBD1 might be the D (5 bases). The CDR3 is 15 residues long. Germline V CDR1 and CDR2: SGHAT, FQNNGV. V shed 1 base and J shed 5 bases, with 14 bases lying between them. CDR3 region: CASSLVGRVWETQYF. CDR3 nucleotides: TGTGCCAGCAGCTTAGTCGGCAGGGTGTGGGAGACCCAGTACTTC.

This clonotype was seen many times. V usage is TRBV20-1 and J usage is TRBJ1-2, with D possibly being TRBD1 (5 bases). In germline, CDR1 is DFQATT, CDR2 SNEGSKA (reference sequence). Trimming cost V 6 bases and J 3 bases, with 17 bases left between them. The CDR3 has 14 amino acids. The chain's CDR3 is CSAFSRQSDYGYTF. DNA for the CDR3: TGCAGTGCCTTTAGCCGACAGTCTGACTATGGCTACACCTTC.

V gene TRBV2 combines with J gene TRBJ1-2; maybe TRBD1 (5 bases). CDR3 length: 16 amino acids. Germline-derived CDR1 and CDR2 are SNHLY and FYNNEI. The V gene lost 4 bases and the J gene lost 7 bases, with 22 bases spanning the gap. DNA of the CDR3: TGTGCCAGCAGTGCTAGGGGAATTGAGGGAGTCGGTGGCTACACCTTC. Protein sequence: CASSARGIEGVGGYTF. Drawing the rest from reference TRBV2 and TRBJ1-2, the complete variable domain is EPEVTQTPSHQVTQMGQEVILRCVPISNHLYFYWYRQILGQKVEFLVSFYNNEISEKSEIFDDQFSVERPDGSNFTLKIRSTKLEDSAMYFCASSARGIEGVGGYTFGSGTRLTVV.

This clonotype was seen more than once but under ten times. The rearrangement links TRBV7-2 to TRBJ1-1; 9 bases align to TRBD1. V lost 5 bases and J lost 2; bases outside the gene matches: 12. This CDR3 contains 17 residues. Germline lookup yields CDR1 SGHTA and CDR2 FQGNSA. The CDR3 region has the DNA TGTGCCAGCAGCCCATCCTACTCGACAGGGGGAAACACTGAAGCTTTCTTT. Translation: CASSPSYSTGGNTEAFF.

Many counts were recorded for this clonotype. The V gene is TRBV5-1, the J gene TRBJ1-1; D is uncertain. The germline V and J ends were trimmed by 4 bases and 1 base, with 11 bases remaining between them. Germline V gene sequence: CDR1 SGHRS, CDR2 YFSETQ. The CDR3 has 14 residues. CDR3 region: CASSADGPNTEAFF. The CDR3 DNA sequence: TGCGCCAGCAGCGCGGACGGACCGAACACTGAAGCTTTCTTT.

This clonotype was seen a few times. This rearrangement joins TRBV7-3 to TRBJ1-5; D is ambiguous. CDR3 length: 15 amino acids. Trimming stripped 5 bases from V and 3 bases from J, with 14 bases between. Germline V CDR1 and CDR2: SGHTA, FQGTGA. The CDR3 is CASSRDVNPNQPQHF. Written as DNA, the CDR3 is TGTGCCAGCAGCAGAGATGTAAATCCCAATCAGCCCCAGCATTTT.

As concerns this clonotype: A much larger clone differs by one base, so this may be a read error. V is TRBV20-1 and J is TRBJ2-7; 9 bases line up with TRBD2. V shed 4 bases and J 2 bases; nucleotides not matched to a gene: 6. The CDR3 has 14 residues. The germline V gene encodes CDR1 DFQATT and CDR2 SNEGSKA (reference sequence). CDR3 DNA sequence: TGCAGTGCTACCGAGACTAGCGGCACCTACGAGCAGTACTTC. Residues: CSATETSGTYEQYF.

This clonotype was detected many times. The rearrangement uses TRBV6-1 and TRBJ2-5, with 7 bases fitting TRBD2. The CDR3 runs to 12 residues. The junction had 4 bases not matched to a gene; V was cut back by 3 bases and J by 9 bases. Germline V gene sequence: CDR1 MNHNS, CDR2 SASEGT. CDR3 amino acids: CASSERGGSQYF. The CDR3 DNA reads TGTGCCAGCAGTGAGAGGGGAGGGTCCCAGTACTTC.

The gene calls are TRBV24-1 and TRBJ2-3; D gene ambiguous. With 4 bases removed from V and 0 bases from J, the gap between germline ends came to 7 bases. The germline V gene encodes CDR1 KGHDR and CDR2 SFDVKD. The CDR3 length is 14 residues. This CDR3 is CATSEHRSTDTQYF. CDR3 DNA: TGTGCCACCAGTGAACATCGCAGCACAGATACGCAGTATTTT.

This clonotype was seen a single time. V usage is TRBV25-1 and J usage is TRBJ1-1, with no clear D. CDR3 length equals 12 residues. Germline CDR1 and CDR2: MGHDK and SYGVNS. CDR3 region: CARVQANTEAFF. CDR3 coding DNA: TGTGCTAGAGTTCAGGCGAACACTGAAGCTTTCTTT.

This clonotype was seen a handful of times. This rearrangement joins TRBV5-1 to TRBJ2-7; no definite D call. The length of the CDR3 is 15 residues. V was trimmed by 0 bases and J by 2 bases, leaving 12 bases between them. Germline values: CDR1 SGHRS, CDR2 YFSETQ. For the CDR3, the DNA is TGCGCCAGCAGCTTGGGGGTCAGCAGTGCCTACGAGCAGTACTTC. Its translation is CASSLGVSSAYEQYF. The variable domain in full, completed from reference TRBV5-1 and TRBJ2-7, reads KAGVTQTPRYLIKTRGQQVTLSCSPISGHRSVSWYQQTPGQGLQFLFEYFSETQRNKGNFPGRFSGRQFSNSRSEMNVSTLELGDSALYLCASSLGVSSAYEQYFGPGTRLTVT.

This clonotype was seen at least ten times. CDR3 sequence (DNA): TGTGCCAGCAGCTTAAGTTCTACCCCTTATGGGGAGCAGTACTTC. Translation: CASSLSSTPYGEQYF. This chain joins TRBV7-2 and TRBJ2-7; no clear D. V was clipped by 2 bases and J by 7 bases, with 18 bases between them. This CDR3 contains 15 residues. Germline loops: CDR1 SGHTA, CDR2 FQGNSA.

The chain combines TRBV30 with TRBJ1-5; tentatively, D is TRBD1 (5 bases). The CDR3 covers 15 residues. The V gene lost 0 bases and the J gene lost 5 bases, with 14 bases spanning the gap. Germline assignment: CDR1 GTSNPN and CDR2 SVGIG (reference sequence). The CDR3 DNA follows: TGTGCCTGGAGTGTGGGGGGTGGTAAGGATCAGCCCCAGCATTTT. Its protein is CAWSVGGGKDQPQHF.

This sequence joins TRBV4-2 and TRBJ2-5; D is ambiguous. Germline V CDR1 and CDR2: LGHNA, YNFKEQ. CDR3 length: 13 residues. Trimming pared 0 bases from V and 5 bases from J, leaving 7 bases between. The CDR3 sequence: CASSQDAGETQYF. The CDR3 region has the DNA TGTGCCAGCAGCCAAGATGCTGGGGAGACCCAGTACTTC.